Following are 23 T cell receptor beta chains from one sample sequenced in a study of T cell repertoires in ileal Crohn's disease. Assay used: immunoSEQ multiplex PCR; TCRdb lists only in-frame clones, some missing. The sample consists of about 7,200 clones, 74% of them appearing once. Time point here: proximal margin of the surgical specimen (macroscopically non-inflamed). Sequencing used ileal tissue. The receptors come from an adult with Crohn's disease.

J is TRBJ1-1 and V is TRBV7-2, with unresolved D. Deletions cut 3 bases from V and 4 bases from J, with 3 bases between. The CDR3 is made up of 11 amino acids. Per the germline V gene, CDR1 is SGHTA and CDR2 is FQGNSA. DNA for the CDR3: TGTGCCAGCAGCTTGTCCACTGAAGCTTTCTTT. Translated: CASSLSTEAFF.

This clone has more than one count but fewer than ten. The chain uses TRBV4-1 and TRBJ2-7; D might be TRBD1 (6 bases). Trimming shortened V by 5 bases and J by 2 bases, and 16 bases separated the two germline ends. This CDR3 region has 15 residues. CDR1 is MGHRA, CDR2 YSYEKL, per germline. The CDR3 protein is CASSTAQGTPYEQYF. The CDR3 nucleotides are TGCGCCAGCAGCACCGCACAGGGAACCCCCTACGAGCAGTACTTC.

V is TRBV11-2 and J is TRBJ1-1, with D possibly being TRBD1 (6 bases). V shed 1 base and J shed 8 bases, with 11 bases lying between them. CDR1 is SGHAT, CDR2 FQNNGV, per germline. There are 13 residues in the CDR3. The CDR3 spells CASSLAQGVEAFF. The DNA of the CDR3 is TGTGCCAGCAGCTTAGCACAGGGAGTAGAAGCTTTCTTT.

This sequence joins TRBV27 and TRBJ1-1; D might be TRBD1 (5 bases). Trimming shortened V by 5 bases and J by 4 bases, and 17 bases separated the two germline ends. The germline V gene encodes CDR1 MNHEY and CDR2 SMNVEV (reference sequence). The CDR3 has 15 amino acids. As DNA, the CDR3 is TGTGCCAGCAGTCTCAGCCTGGGGGTGGCCACTGAAGCTTTCTTT. Protein sequence: CASSLSLGVATEAFF.

V is TRBV6-6 and J is TRBJ1-5; no clear D. V was cut by 5 bases and J by 4 bases, with 9 bases left in between. This CDR3 contains 13 residues. CDR1 and CDR2 (germline): MNHNY, SVGAGI (reference sequence). CDR3 in amino acids: CASSPGSNQPQHF. CDR3 nucleotides: TGTGCCAGCAGTCCCGGTTCTAATCAGCCCCAGCATTTT.

The CDR3 bases are TGTGCGACCAGCTTAGGAGCCGGGAGAATTTACGAGCAGTACTTC. It is translated as CATSLGAGRIYEQYF. The chain carries TRBV7-2 and TRBJ2-7, with D possibly matching TRBD2 (6 bases). The CDR3 is made up of 15 amino acids. Germline V gene data show CDR1 as SGHTA and CDR2 as FQGNSA.

Concerning this clone: Compared with germline, one end of the junction differs, possibly owing to a read error. The V and J genes are TRBV6-6 and TRBJ2-5; 8 bases are shared with TRBD1. The CDR3 is made up of 14 amino acids. CDR1 is MNHNY, CDR2 SVGAGI, per germline (reference sequence). CDR3 sequence reads: CASRRDRGEEAQYF. The CDR3 DNA sequence: TGTGCCAGCAGACGCGACAGGGGTGAAGAGGCCCAGTACTTC.

The rearrangement joins TRBV11-3 to TRBJ2-7; 8 bases match TRBD2. The CDR3 is made up of 15 amino acids. With 1 base clipped from V and 2 bases from J, the junction kept 4 bases outside the gene matches. From germline, CDR1 is SGHNT and CDR2 YENEEA. DNA of the CDR3: TGTGCCAGCAGCTTAGGGGTAGCGGGAACCTACGAGCAGTACTTC. It translates to CASSLGVAGTYEQYF. Using reference TRBV11-3 and TRBJ2-7 for the parts outside the CDR3, the full variable domain is EAGVVQSPRYKIIEKKQPVAFWCNPISGHNTLYWYLQNLGQGPELLIRYENEEAVDDSQLPKDRFSAERLKGVDSTLKIQPAELGDSAVYLCASSLGVAGTYEQYFGPGTRLTVT.

The CDR3 bases are TGTGCCAGCAGCTCCGGACAGGGTCACACTGAAGCTTTCTTT. Protein product: CASSSGQGHTEAFF. The genes are TRBV7-6 and TRBJ1-1; 8 nucleotides match TRBD1. CDR1 and CDR2 (germline): SGHVS, FNYEAQ. CDR3 length: 14 residues. Trimming took 4 bases from V and 3 from J; bases not matched to a gene: 4.

The V call is TRBV29-1, the J call TRBJ2-7, with a tentative D call TRBD1 (6 bases). This CDR3 region has 11 residues. V dropped 7 bases and J dropped 3 bases, with 10 bases sitting between them. Germline lookup yields CDR1 SQVTM and CDR2 ANQGSEA. Written as DNA, the CDR3 is TGCAGCGCCGGACAGTTCTACGAGCAGTACTTC. Translation gives CSAGQFYEQYF.

In nucleotides, the CDR3 is TGTGCCAGCAGCCTACTAGGGGGCGACACTGAAGCTTTCTTT. Its translation is CASSLLGGDTEAFF. V is TRBV9 and J is TRBJ1-1; the match to TRBD1 covers 7 bases. CDR3 length equals 14 residues. Per germline, CDR1 SGDLS and CDR2 YYNGEE. V trimming: 4 bases; J trimming: 3 bases; junction bases outside the gene matches: 6. The variable domain in full, with the rest retrieved from reference TRBV9 and TRBJ1-1, is DSGVTQTPKHLITATGQRVTLRCSPRSGDLSVYWYQQSLDQGLQFLIQYYNGEERAKGNILERFSAQQFPDLHSELNLSSLELGDSALYFCASSLLGGDTEAFFGQGTRLTVV.

The rearrangement links TRBV7-9 to TRBJ2-7, with D hard to call. Trimming removed 4 bases at V and 2 bases at J, with 6 bases between. From germline, CDR1 is SEHNR and CDR2 FQNEAQ (reference sequence). The CDR3 extends over 12 amino acids. CDR3 amino acids: CASSSTPYEQYF. The CDR3 nucleotides are TGTGCCAGCAGCTCCACCCCCTACGAGCAGTACTTC.

The chain uses TRBV28 and TRBJ1-1; D ambiguous. CDR3 length: 14 amino acids. With 7 bases removed from V and 5 bases from J, the gap between germline ends came to 17 bases. The germline CDR1 and CDR2 sequences are MDHEN and SYDVKM. In nucleotides, the CDR3 is TGTGCCAGCACCTGGGAGGGAGGACGAACTGAAGCTTTCTTT. It codes for CASTWEGGRTEAFF.

The V gene is TRBV2, the J gene TRBJ1-2; D remains unclear. Trimming stripped 2 bases from V and 3 bases from J, with 7 bases between. Germline CDR1 is SNHLY and CDR2 is FYNNEI. The length of the CDR3 is 13 residues. The CDR3, as DNA: TGTGCCAGCAGTGAAACGGGGTACTATGGCTACACCTTC. Translating it yields CASSETGYYGYTF.

The chain recombines TRBV7-8 with TRBJ1-5; a weak D match, TRBD1 (6 bases). The CDR3 is 15 residues long. V was pared by 1 base and J by 2 bases, with 9 bases between. From germline, CDR1 is SGHVS and CDR2 FQNEAQ. The CDR3 nucleotides read TGTGCCAGCAGCTTAGGTCAGGGGCGCAATCAGCCCCAGCATTTT. As protein: CASSLGQGRNQPQHF.

The genes are TRBV30 and TRBJ2-7, with 10 positions matching TRBD2. Germline V gene data show CDR1 as GTSNPN and CDR2 as SVGIG (reference sequence). The CDR3 loop spans 14 amino acids. After removal of 2 bases from V and 6 bases from J, the junction contained 7 bases not matched to a gene. The CDR3 DNA sequence: TGTGCCTGGAGTCCCCCTAGCGGGAGCCGCGAGCAGTACTTC. Residues: CAWSPPSGSREQYF. The full variable domain, its missing parts supplied by reference TRBV30 and TRBJ2-7, is SQTIHQWPATLVQPVGSPLSLECTVEGTSNPNLYWYRQAAGRGLQLLFYSVGIGQISSEVPQNLSASRPQDRQFILSSKKLLLSDSGFYLCAWSPPSGSREQYFGPGTRLTVT.

J is TRBJ1-1 and V is TRBV6-5; TRBD1 matches at 10 bases. The germline CDR1 and CDR2 sequences are MNHEY and SVGAGI. This CDR3 has 12 residues. V shed 6 bases and J 5 bases; nucleotides not matched to a gene: 0. This CDR3 is CASRDRGTEAFF. The CDR3 nucleotides are TGTGCCAGCAGGGACAGGGGGACTGAAGCTTTCTTT.

J is TRBJ2-1 and V is TRBV9, with a weak D call TRBD1 (5 bases). The CDR3 totals 14 residues. Germline values: CDR1 SGDLS, CDR2 YYNGEE. Trimming pared 4 bases from V and 4 bases from J, leaving 12 bases between. This CDR3 is CASSPPSGYNEQFF. The DNA of the CDR3 is TGTGCCAGCAGCCCCCCATCAGGGTACAATGAGCAGTTCTTC.

This clone was detected once. This chain links TRBV7-9 with TRBJ2-1; 11 nucleotides line up with TRBD2. Trimming took 5 bases from V and 8 from J; bases not matched to a gene: 8. Per the germline V gene, CDR1 is SEHNR and CDR2 is FQNEAQ (reference sequence). The CDR3 loop spans 15 amino acids. This chain's CDR3 is CASSRVTSGSDEQFF. The CDR3 DNA sequence: TGTGCCAGCAGCAGAGTAACTAGCGGGAGTGATGAGCAGTTCTTC.

The rearrangement links TRBV19 to TRBJ1-5, with 7 bases fitting TRBD1. V trimming: 4 bases; J trimming: 1 base; junction bases outside the gene matches: 7. Germline values: CDR1 LNHDA, CDR2 SQIVND (reference sequence). This CDR3 has 16 amino acids. The CDR3 region is CASSTSQGISNQPQHF. The CDR3 DNA reads as TGTGCCAGTAGTACCTCACAGGGGATAAGCAATCAGCCCCAGCATTTT. The full variable domain, rest sourced from reference TRBV19 and TRBJ1-5, is DGGITQSPKYLFRKEGQNVTLSCEQNLNHDAMYWYRQDPGQGLRLIYYSQIVNDFQKGDIAEGYSVSREKKESFPLTVTSAQKNPTAFYLCASSTSQGISNQPQHFGDGTRLSIL.

V usage is TRBV28 and J usage is TRBJ1-2; no clear D. This CDR3 is built from 13 residues. Germline loops: CDR1 MDHEN, CDR2 SYDVKM. Trimming took off 6 bases at V and 5 bases at J, with 13 bases between the two ends. CDR3 sequence (DNA): TGTGCCAGCAGGCCTCAACAGATATATGGCTACACCTTC. Encoded protein: CASRPQQIYGYTF.

This sequence joins TRBV2 and TRBJ1-1; D unresolved. V lost 1 base and J lost 1, with 4 bases in between. Germline V lookup: CDR1 SNHLY, CDR2 FYNNEI. This CDR3 has 13 amino acids. CDR3: CASSEGRNTEAFF. The CDR3 DNA follows: TGTGCCAGCAGTGAAGGCAGGAACACTGAAGCTTTCTTT.

This clone was observed once. The chain links TRBV2 to TRBJ2-3, with 7 nucleotides matching TRBD2. V lost 6 bases, J lost 1 base, and 7 bases stayed unmatched. Germline CDR1 and CDR2: SNHLY and FYNNEI. This CDR3 spans 15 amino acids. In DNA form, the CDR3 reads TGTGCCAGCAGATCGGCGGGAGTTCGCACAGATACGCAGTATTTT. Its protein product is CASRSAGVRTDTQYF.